This TCR beta chain originates from a study of cytomegalovirus exposure and HLA in healthy donors. Turning to this clone: Its specificity is not known.

Points from the study as a whole: The HLA-A and HLA-B alleles of most subjects were reportedly predicted accurately from TCR beta sequences. Associated with HLA alleles at 0.05 false discovery rate in a later analysis were some 16,000 TCR beta sequences. Among TCR beta chains, those listed as cytomegalovirus-associated numbered roughly 150. Previously analyzed data showed that most TCR beta V segments were productive at a frequency of about 90% or about 30%.

13 Jbeta primers and 60 Vbeta primers were used for the PCR. Data came from immunoSEQ multiplex PCR; TCRdb stores just in-frame clones and leaves some out. The listing records approximately 120,000 clones. The germline V gene encodes CDR1 MDHEN and CDR2 SYDVKM. The CDR3 spans 14 residues. Germline trimming cut 4 bases from V and 6 bases from J; bases unmatched to any gene: 4. The sequence came from a man between 18 and 35 years old in good health and CMV-seronegative. This chain connects TRBV28 to TRBJ1-5, with 9 bases that match TRBD1. Sequences were obtained from PBMCs. The DNA for the CDR3 is TGTGCCAGCAGTTCCGGGACAGGGAGTCAGCCCCAGCATTTT. Translating it yields CASSSGTGSQPQHF.